This T cell receptor beta chain was recorded in a study of radiotherapy plus CTLA-4 blockade in lung cancer. Across the study: Among enrolled patients, over 15% responded and 25% to 35% achieved disease control. Findings and limits, study-wide: Some TCR clones had been derived from tumors. These clones expanded in peripheral blood after radiotherapy plus ipilimumab. Early blood T cell clone changes and increased post-radiation serum interferon-beta were reportedly the strongest response predictors.

About this clone: Antigen: not known.

The method was immunoSEQ multiplex PCR; TCRdb's version includes in-frame clones alone and lacks a portion of them. The table records about 66,000 clones, approximately 80% of them present only once. Sequencing used peripheral blood, obtained from a patient treated with radiotherapy plus ipilimumab. This TCR came from a human donor with non-small cell lung cancer who had a partial response to radiotherapy plus ipilimumab.

The chain's CDR3 is CATSPSAEETQYF. DNA for the CDR3: TGTGCCACCAGCCCTTCCGCGGAGGAGACCCAGTACTTC. The chain employs TRBV15 and TRBJ2-5, with D hard to call. Germline loops: CDR1 LNHNV, CDR2 YYDKDF (reference sequence). This CDR3 contains 13 residues. The V end was cut by 5 bases, the J end by 5 bases, with 12 bases between. The full variable domain, rest sourced from reference TRBV15 and TRBJ2-5, is DAMVIQNPRYQVTQFGKPVTLSCSQTLNHNVMYWYQQKSSQAPKLLFHYYDKDFNNEADTPDNFQSRRPNTSFCFLDIRSPGLGDTAMYLCATSPSAEETQYFGPGTRLLVL.